These T cell receptor beta chains were read from a single sample in a study of T-cell reconstitution after alpha-beta-depleted transplantation in children. TCRdb ran MiXCR on the PCR reads and lists one entry per CDR3 protein. The sample has over 300,000 distinct CDR3 sequences, 10% seen once; the top ten hold about 2.3%. Sequences were derived from PBMCs from the stem cell graft donor, sampled from the stem cell graft. The origin of the receptors is a human donor who donated a stem cell graft to a child with acute lymphoblastic leukemia. CDR3s leave out the opening cysteine and the closing phenylalanine or tryptophan. Fields, in order: J gene, V gene, CDR3 protein.

TRBJ2-1	TRBV7-2	ASGQENNEQF
TRBJ1-6	TRBV7-8	ASSKGRSYSPLH
TRBJ2-4	TRBV7-9	ASSLSDSLAAKNIQY
TRBJ2-1	TRBV12-3/TRBV12-4	ASTDGLAGPQF
TRBJ2-3	TRBV12-3/TRBV12-4	ASRVMDAQY
TRBJ2-5	TRBV4-3	ASSQGDGYQETQY
TRBJ2-7	TRBV2	ASLSDSNEQY
TRBJ2-3	TRBV27	ASSLGTSPDTQY
TRBJ2-1	TRBV10-3	AISGLGSYNEQF
TRBJ2-3	TRBV20-1	SAPSGPAGGADTQY
TRBJ2-7	TRBV30	AWSVGLGRYEQY
TRBJ2-7	TRBV7-2	ASSQPGARPYEQY
TRBJ2-1	TRBV9	ASSATGQGELNEQF
TRBJ2-1	TRBV20-1	SARGQGQFSYNEQF
TRBJ2-5	TRBV4-1	ASSPGRSDLETQY
TRBJ2-7	TRBV4-3	ASSLQASGSDLYEQY
TRBJ2-1	TRBV28	ASNPPLTNEQF
TRBJ2-3	TRBV7-9	ASSTGPTQY
TRBJ2-6	TRBV10-3	AIGGSGANVLT
TRBJ2-1	TRBV4-1	ASSQDIGEQF
TRBJ2-7	TRBV25-1	ASSEPRDRDVPYEQY
TRBJ2-2	TRBV12-3/TRBV12-4	ASSFPNDRATGELF
TRBJ2-1	TRBV3-1	ASSPQANEQF
TRBJ1-2	TRBV9	ASSLNEVGGYT
TRBJ2-3	TRBV10-3	AISESVVAETDTQY
TRBJ2-3	TRBV15	ATSRDGQGADTQY
TRBJ1-6	TRBV7-3	ASSLKGPGSPLH
TRBJ2-3	TRBV7-8	ASSITFGLAGVADTQY
TRBJ2-1	TRBV5-1	AGSLVGGNGEQF
TRBJ2-7	TRBV20-1	SARDRAGVSYEQY
TRBJ2-5	TRBV4-3	ASSQGHWIQETQY
TRBJ2-2	TRBV4-1	ASSHLWQENTGELF
TRBJ2-3	TRBV6-5	ASSLGMIGGTDTQY
TRBJ1-4	TRBV27	ASSLSVYNEKLF
TRBJ2-7	TRBV20-1	SGDSDSYEQY